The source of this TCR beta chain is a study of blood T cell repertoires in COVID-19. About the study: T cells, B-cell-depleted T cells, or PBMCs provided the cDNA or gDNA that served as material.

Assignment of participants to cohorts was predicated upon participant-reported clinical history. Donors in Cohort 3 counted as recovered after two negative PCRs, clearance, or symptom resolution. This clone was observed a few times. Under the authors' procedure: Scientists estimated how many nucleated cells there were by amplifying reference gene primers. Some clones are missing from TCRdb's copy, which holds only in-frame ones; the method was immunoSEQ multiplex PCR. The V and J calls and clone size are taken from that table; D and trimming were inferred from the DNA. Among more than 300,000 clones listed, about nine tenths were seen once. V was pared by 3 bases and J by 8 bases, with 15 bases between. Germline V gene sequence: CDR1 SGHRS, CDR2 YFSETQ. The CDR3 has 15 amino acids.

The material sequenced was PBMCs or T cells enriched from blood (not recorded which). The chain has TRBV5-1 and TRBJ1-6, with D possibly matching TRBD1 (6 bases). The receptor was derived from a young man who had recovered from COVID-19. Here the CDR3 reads CASSSTTRGYSPLHF. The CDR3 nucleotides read TGCGCCAGCAGCTCAACTACTAGGGGGTATTCACCCCTCCACTTT.